The rows below give T cell receptor beta chains drawn from one sample of a study of cytomegalovirus exposure and HLA in healthy donors. Here immunoSEQ multiplex PCR was the method, and the copy in TCRdb shows in-frame clones only, minus some. The sample is made up of more than 40,000 clones, and the top ten hold under 1.3% of it. Sequencing was carried out using PBMCs. Receptors were obtained from a woman aged 40 to 50 in good health and CMV-seronegative. CDR3s include the opening cysteine and the closing phenylalanine or tryptophan. A D gene is named only where the DNA matches it firmly.

V	D	J	CDR3	DNA
TRBV6-6	TRBD1	TRBJ1-1	CASSYSTGMNTEAFF	TGTGCCAGCAGTTACTCGACAGGGATGAACACTGAAGCTTTCTTT
TRBV1	.	TRBJ1-5	CTSSQDRSYGGGRNQPQHF	TGCACCAGCAGCCAAGATCGGTCATATGGGGGGGGTCGCAATCAGCCCCAGCATTTT
TRBV6-1	TRBD1	TRBJ1-1	CASTRGQAGNTEAFF	TGTGCCAGCACTCGAGGACAGGCGGGGAACACTGAAGCTTTCTTT
TRBV4-2	.	TRBJ1-1	CASSQDPYAEAFF	TGTGCCAGCAGCCAAGATCCCTACGCTGAAGCTTTCTTT
TRBV10-3	.	TRBJ1-2	CAVTGGQSYGYTF	TGTGCCGTCACGGGGGGGCAGAGCTATGGCTACACCTTC
TRBV28	TRBD2	TRBJ2-5	CASSLPSSGPRTQYF	TGTGCCAGCAGTTTACCCTCTAGCGGCCCCAGGACCCAGTACTTC
TRBV29-1	TRBD2	TRBJ2-5	CSAPRTSGSLQETQYF	TGCAGCGCCCCGAGGACTAGCGGGAGTCTACAAGAGACCCAGTACTTC
TRBV5-4	.	TRBJ1-5	CASSLGGFNQPQHF	TGTGCCAGCAGCTTAGGGGGATTTAATCAGCCCCAGCATTTT
TRBV18	.	TRBJ2-6	CASSPRQSSGANVLTF	TGTGCCAGCTCACCTAGACAGTCCTCTGGGGCCAACGTCCTGACTTTC
TRBV6-6	.	TRBJ1-5	CASSVREPQHF	TGTGCCAGCAGCGTCCGGGAGCCCCAGCATTTT
TRBV5-1	.	TRBJ2-5	CASSSGTSQETQYF	TGCGCCAGCAGCTCAGGGACATCTCAAGAGACCCAGTACTTC
TRBV6-5	.	TRBJ1-1	CASSYRGDTEAFF	TGTGCCAGCAGTTACAGGGGTGACACTGAAGCTTTCTTT
TRBV5-1	.	TRBJ2-1	CASSYPLRGATATYNEQFF	TGCGCCAGCAGCTACCCCCTACGCGGGGCTACAGCCACCTACAATGAGCAGTTCTTC
TRBV30	TRBD1	TRBJ1-2	CAWSVLGQGANGYTF	TGTGCCTGGAGTGTACTGGGACAGGGGGCAAATGGCTACACCTTC
TRBV5-1	TRBD2	TRBJ2-3	CASSLGLAGTDTQYF	TGCGCCAGCAGCTTAGGACTAGCGGGCACAGATACGCAGTATTTT
TRBV27	.	TRBJ1-1	CASSSRGTEAFF	TGTGCCAGCAGTTCCAGGGGCACTGAAGCTTTCTTT
TRBV5-1	.	TRBJ2-7	CASRPQVAYEQYF	TGCGCCAGCAGACCCCAGGTCGCCTACGAGCAGTACTTC
TRBV28	TRBD1	TRBJ1-3	CASSSRPPWRGGRKESIGNTIYF	TGTGCCAGCAGTTCAAGACCCCCCTGGAGAGGGGGCAGGAAGGAGTCTATAGGAAACACCATATATTTT
TRBV21-1	.	TRBJ2-3	CARLHKADSADTQYF	TGTGCCAGACTACATAAAGCGGATTCGGCAGATACGCAGTATTTT
TRBV18	.	TRBJ2-3	CASSPLAGTQYF	TGTGCCAGCTCACCACTGGCGGGTACGCAGTATTTT
TRBV5-1	.	TRBJ2-7	CASSPTGIGYEQYF	TGCGCCAGCAGCCCGACAGGAATTGGGTACGAGCAGTACTTC
TRBV5-1	.	TRBJ2-7	CASSLAQASVPYEQYF	TGCGCCAGCAGCTTGGCCCAAGCTAGCGTTCCCTACGAGCAGTACTTC
TRBV25-1	TRBD2	TRBJ2-7	CASSEFMAGGSYEQYF	TGTGCCAGCAGTGAATTCATGGCGGGAGGCTCCTACGAGCAGTACTTC
TRBV29-1	.	TRBJ2-1	CSVDWEKVNNEQFF	TGCAGCGTTGATTGGGAGAAAGTAAACAATGAGCAGTTCTTC
TRBV2	TRBD1	TRBJ1-2	CASSLRQQGEDGYTF	TGTGCCAGCAGTCTTCGTCAACAGGGGGAGGATGGCTACACCTTC
TRBV10-3	.	TRBJ2-1	CAISGSSVLTYNEQFF	TGTGCCATCAGTGGGTCTTCCGTCCTGACATACAATGAGCAGTTCTTC
TRBV29-1	.	TRBJ2-2	CSVEVEQSGELFF	TGCAGCGTTGAAGTGGAGCAAAGCGGGGAGCTGTTTTTT
TRBV4-3	TRBD1	TRBJ2-7	CASSPGQGRYEQYF	TGCGCCAGCAGCCCTGGACAGGGGAGGTACGAGCAGTACTTC
TRBV29-1	TRBD1	TRBJ1-1	CSAYTGGTEAFF	TGCAGCGCCTATACAGGGGGCACTGAAGCTTTCTTT
TRBV15	.	TRBJ1-5	CATSRGLDRNSNQPQHF	TGTGCCACCAGCAGAGGTCTAGACAGAAATAGCAATCAGCCCCAGCATTTT
TRBV5-4	TRBD2	TRBJ2-5	CASSFGLAGTGETQYF	TGTGCCAGCAGCTTTGGACTAGCGGGAACGGGGGAGACCCAGTACTTC
TRBV2	TRBD2	TRBJ2-7	CASRYGLAYEQYF	TGTGCCAGCAGATATGGACTAGCCTACGAGCAGTACTTC
TRBV5-4	TRBD2	TRBJ2-2	CASREGLAGLGVTGELFF	TGTGCCAGCAGGGAGGGACTAGCGGGCCTAGGCGTGACCGGGGAGCTGTTTTTT
TRBV9	TRBD1	TRBJ1-4	CASSGRDSLNEKLFF	TGTGCCAGCAGCGGGAGGGACAGCTTAAATGAAAAACTGTTTTTT
TRBV4-2	TRBD1	TRBJ2-1	CASSLSDRGYVEQFF	TGTGCCAGCAGCCTCTCGGACAGGGGGTACGTGGAGCAGTTCTTC
TRBV18	TRBD1	TRBJ1-1	CASSPQLGGDTEAFF	TGTGCCAGCTCACCCCAGTTAGGGGGCGACACTGAAGCTTTCTTT
TRBV6-5	.	TRBJ1-5	CASSGGPSNQPQHF	TGTGCCAGCAGTGGAGGACCTAGCAATCAGCCCCAGCATTTT
TRBV7-2	.	TRBJ1-2	CASSLQVRGNGYTF	TGTGCCAGCAGCCTGCAGGTCCGGGGAAACGGCTACACCTTC
TRBV5-8	TRBD2	TRBJ2-5	CASSLGLAGERTETQYF	TGTGCCAGCAGCCTGGGACTAGCGGGAGAGAGGACTGAGACCCAGTACTTC
TRBV11-2	TRBD1	TRBJ1-2	CASSLGGQGSHGYTF	TGTGCCAGCAGCTTAGGAGGACAGGGATCGCATGGCTACACCTTC
TRBV7-9	.	TRBJ1-5	CASSSDRTYQPQHF	TGTGCCAGCAGCTCGGACAGAACTTATCAGCCCCAGCATTTT
TRBV15	.	TRBJ2-5	CATYDRNNRETQYF	TGTGCCACCTACGACAGGAATAATAGGGAGACCCAGTACTTC
TRBV7-6	.	TRBJ1-2	CASTILPADIYGYTF	TGTGCCAGCACCATTCTCCCGGCGGACATCTATGGCTACACCTTC
TRBV9	.	TRBJ1-2	CASTRDGDGYTF	TGTGCCAGCACCCGAGACGGGGATGGCTACACCTTC
TRBV5-1	.	TRBJ2-7	CASSSRSGLVEQYF	TGCGCCAGCAGCAGTAGGTCCGGACTGGTCGAGCAGTACTTC
TRBV20-1	.	TRBJ2-1	CMGHSYNEQFF	TGCATGGGACATTCCTACAATGAGCAGTTCTTC
TRBV2	.	TRBJ2-1	CASSDYPQEQFF	TGTGCCAGCAGTGATTATCCACAGGAGCAGTTCTTC
TRBV5-6	.	TRBJ1-5	CASSVSFGQPQHF	TGTGCCAGCAGCGTATCGTTCGGTCAGCCCCAGCATTTT
TRBV12-5	.	TRBJ1-1	CASGRGRGSTEAFF	TGTGCTAGTGGTCGCGGTAGAGGGAGCACTGAAGCTTTCTTT